This T cell receptor beta chain was found in a study of T cell responses to AZD1222 COVID-19 vaccine. CDR3 length: 14 amino acids. V dropped 1 base and J dropped 1 base, with 8 bases sitting between them. Germline loops: CDR1 KGHSH, CDR2 LQKENI. General study points: Two doses of AZD1222 preceded a rise in Spike-specific TCR breadth and depth. White British donors predominated, females outnumbered males, and clonal diversity was possibly underestimated. Across the whole spike, CD4 TCRs peaked at regions 160-218 and 743-854. Nearly half of spike-specific TCRs reportedly target unmutated variant regions.

Only in-frame clones appear in the TCRdb table, and some are missing; sequencing was by immunoSEQ multiplex PCR. The table includes about 270,000 clones, approximately 94% detected once. Remarks on this clone: Its antigen remains unidentified.

The material sequenced was peripheral blood, taken 28 days after the second AZD1222 dose. The J gene is TRBJ2-7, the V gene TRBV18; weak D call: TRBD2 (5 bases). The sequence was obtained from an adult who received the AZD1222 COVID-19 vaccine. The CDR3 loop is CASSPLRDSYEQYF. CDR3 bases: TGTGCCAGCTCACCACTCCGGGATTCCTACGAGCAGTACTTC.